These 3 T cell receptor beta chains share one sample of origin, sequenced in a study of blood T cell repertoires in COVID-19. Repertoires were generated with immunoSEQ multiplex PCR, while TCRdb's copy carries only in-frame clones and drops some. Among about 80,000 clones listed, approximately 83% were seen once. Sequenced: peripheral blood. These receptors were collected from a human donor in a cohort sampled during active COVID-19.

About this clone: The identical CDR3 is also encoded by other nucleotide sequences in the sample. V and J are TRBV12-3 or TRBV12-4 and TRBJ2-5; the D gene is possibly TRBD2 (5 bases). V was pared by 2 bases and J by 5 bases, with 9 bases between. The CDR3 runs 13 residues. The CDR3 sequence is CASSLRGRETQYF. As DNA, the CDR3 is TGTGCCAGCAGTTTACGGGGTAGGGAGACCCAGTACTTC.

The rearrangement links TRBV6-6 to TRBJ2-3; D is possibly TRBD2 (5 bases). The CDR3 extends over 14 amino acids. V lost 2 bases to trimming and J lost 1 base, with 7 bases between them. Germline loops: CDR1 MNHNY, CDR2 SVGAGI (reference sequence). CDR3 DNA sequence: TGTGCCAGCAGTTACCGGGAACGCACAGATACGCAGTATTTT. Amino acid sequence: CASSYRERTDTQYF.

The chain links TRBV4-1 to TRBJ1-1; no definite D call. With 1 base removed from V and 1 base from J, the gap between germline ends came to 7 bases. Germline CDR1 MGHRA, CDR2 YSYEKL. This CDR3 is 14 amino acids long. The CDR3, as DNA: TGCGCCAGCAGCCAAGGAAGCCCGAACACTGAAGCTTTCTTT. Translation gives CASSQGSPNTEAFF.